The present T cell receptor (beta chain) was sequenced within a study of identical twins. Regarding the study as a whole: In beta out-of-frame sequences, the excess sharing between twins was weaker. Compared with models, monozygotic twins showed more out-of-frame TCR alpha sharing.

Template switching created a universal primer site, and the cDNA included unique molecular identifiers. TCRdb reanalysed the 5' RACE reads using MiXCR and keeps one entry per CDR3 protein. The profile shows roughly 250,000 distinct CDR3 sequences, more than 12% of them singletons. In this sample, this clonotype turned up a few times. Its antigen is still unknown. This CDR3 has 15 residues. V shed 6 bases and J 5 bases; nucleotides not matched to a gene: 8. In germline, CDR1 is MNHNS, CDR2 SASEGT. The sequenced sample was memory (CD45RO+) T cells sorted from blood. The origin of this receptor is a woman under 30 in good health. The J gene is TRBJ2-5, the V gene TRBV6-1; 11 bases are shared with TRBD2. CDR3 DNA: TGTGCCAGCAGGGATGGACTAGCGGGCGGGGAGACCCAGTACTTC. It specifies CASRDGLAGGETQYF.